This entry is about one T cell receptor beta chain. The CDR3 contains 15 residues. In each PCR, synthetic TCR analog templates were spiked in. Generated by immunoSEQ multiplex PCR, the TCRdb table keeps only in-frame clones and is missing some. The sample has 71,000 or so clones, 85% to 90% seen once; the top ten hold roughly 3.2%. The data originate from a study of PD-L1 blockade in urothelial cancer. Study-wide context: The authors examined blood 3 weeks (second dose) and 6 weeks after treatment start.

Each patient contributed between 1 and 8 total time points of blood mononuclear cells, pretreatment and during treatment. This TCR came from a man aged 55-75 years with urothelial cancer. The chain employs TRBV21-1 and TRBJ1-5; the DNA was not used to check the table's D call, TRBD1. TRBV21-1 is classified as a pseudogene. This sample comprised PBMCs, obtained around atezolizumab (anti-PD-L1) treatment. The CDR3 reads CASSKVKGAPQPQHF. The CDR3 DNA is TGTGCCAGCAGCAAAGTGAAGGGGGCGCCTCAGCCCCAGCATTTT.